The sequence of this T cell receptor beta chain was determined in a study of cytomegalovirus exposure and HLA in healthy donors. PCR was performed using 60 Vbeta and 13 Jbeta primers. Assay: immunoSEQ multiplex PCR; the TCRdb copy retains only in-frame clones and omits some. The clone table shows over 100,000 clones, with the ten largest holding approximately 1.6%. The V gene's germline CDR1 is MGHRA and CDR2 YSYEKL. V was shortened by 1 base and J by 9 bases, with 18 bases between the two germline ends. The CDR3 loop spans 15 amino acids. Material: PBMCs. This receptor was taken from a woman between 40 and 50 years old in good health and CMV-seropositive. This chain uses TRBV4-1 with TRBJ2-5, with D tentatively TRBD2 (5 bases). CDR3 residues: CASSQGETKRRSQYF. The CDR3 nucleotides read TGCGCCAGCAGCCAAGGGGAGACCAAGAGACGGTCCCAGTACTTC.